This T cell receptor beta chain was documented in a study of blood T cell repertoires in COVID-19. Study background: COVID-19 samples, acute and convalescent, were from the United States, Italy and Spain. PBMCs, B-cell-depleted T cells, or T cells provided the cDNA or gDNA that made up the material.

In the original processing: Amplified reference gene primers provided the basis for estimating nucleated cell counts. Produced via immunoSEQ multiplex PCR; TCRdb's table is partial and in-frame only. The D gene and trimming were derived from the DNA, and the V and J assignments and clone size from that table. The sample records under 100,000 clones, roughly 80% being singletons. The sequence derives from a man older than 75 with active or convalescent COVID-19. Sequencing used peripheral blood.

The CDR3 sequence: CATSSYRGLEAFF. The CDR3 DNA reads as TGTGCCACCAGCTCCTACAGGGGGCTGGAAGCTTTCTTT. This sequence joins TRBV15 and TRBJ1-1, with 9 positions matching TRBD1. The ends lost 5 bases at V and 8 bases at J; junction bases unmatched: 6. The CDR3 consists of 13 residues. Germline CDR1 reads LNHNV; CDR2 reads YYDKDF (reference sequence).